What follows is one T cell receptor (beta chain) and its context. TCR beta CDR3 sequences were amplified from RNA transcripts. The study used the HTBI primer set for a first-round RT-PCR of the TCR CDR3. TCRdb used MiXCR to reprocess the multiplex PCR reads, holding one entry per CDR3 protein. The sample carries 550,000 to 600,000 distinct CDR3 sequences, 35% to 55% recorded once. Per germline, CDR1 MNHNY and CDR2 SVGAGI (reference sequence). This CDR3 has 15 amino acids. V lost 7 bases and J 4 bases, leaving 16 bases between the germline ends. The sample originates from a study of T cells in Graves' hyperthyroidism and ophthalmopathy.

Source material: peripheral blood or thyroid tissue (not recorded which). The chain combines TRBV6-6 with TRBJ2-2; D might be TRBD2 (6 bases). The TCR sequence derives from an adult woman with Graves' disease, either hyperthyroidism or ophthalmopathy (not recorded which). The CDR3 protein is CASTVGSGFTGELFF. The CDR3 nucleotides read TGTGCCAGCACCGTAGGTAGCGGATTCACCGGGGAGCTGTTTTTT.